The 3 T cell receptor beta chains reported below all come from one sample, sequenced in a study of control samples from healthy donors and cancer patients. Sequencing was performed with immunoSEQ multiplex PCR; in TCRdb, only in-frame clones are kept and a portion is missing. Of 70,000 to 95,000 clones listed, approximately 90% are singletons. The sequenced sample was blood. The source is a woman under 40 in good health.

The chain carries TRBV4-1 and TRBJ1-1; D is unclear. V was cut by 0 bases and J by 0 bases, with 14 bases left in between. The CDR3 extends over 17 amino acids. Looked up from germline, CDR1 is MGHRA and CDR2 is YSYEKL. For the CDR3, the DNA is TGCGCCAGCAGCCAAGAGAGGCCCTCTCCCATGAACACTGAAGCTTTCTTT. Protein: CASSQERPSPMNTEAFF.

The rearrangement uses TRBV3-1 (or the pseudogene TRBV3-2) and TRBJ1-2; TRBD1 might be the D (5 bases). The germline V gene has CDR1 LGHDT and CDR2 YNNKEL (reference sequence). V was cut by 4 bases and J by 8 bases, with 17 bases left in between. The CDR3 runs to 14 residues. CDR3 loop: CASSLLTGGAGYTF. CDR3 nucleotide sequence: TGTGCCAGCAGCCTCCTGACGGGAGGGGCGGGCTACACCTTC.

This clone was observed once. The chain has TRBV15 and TRBJ1-6; D unclear. This CDR3 has 16 amino acids. From germline, CDR1 is LNHNV and CDR2 YYDKDF (reference sequence). The V gene lost 0 bases and the J gene lost 0 bases, with 6 bases spanning the gap. CDR3 bases: TGTGCCACCAGCAGAGATCAGAGCTCCTATAATTCACCCCTCCACTTT. This codes for CATSRDQSSYNSPLHF.